This TCR beta chain was obtained from a study of blood T cell repertoires in COVID-19. Across the study: Samples taken during acute and convalescent COVID-19 were collected in the United States, Italy and Spain. The analysed material was cDNA or gDNA that came from T cells, B-cell-depleted T cells, or PBMCs.

The germline CDR1 and CDR2 sequences are LNHDA and SQIVND (reference sequence). The CDR3 totals 14 residues. After removal of 6 bases from V and 4 bases from J, the junction contained 7 bases not matched to a gene. Per the original data handling: Using reference gene primer amplification, nucleated cell counts were estimated. Only in-frame clones appear in the TCRdb table, and some are missing; sequencing was by immunoSEQ multiplex PCR. From that table come the V and J calls and clone size; the DNA was used to work out D and trimming. The sample shows 200,000 to 300,000 clones, more than 70% of them seen only once.

This clonotype was obtained from a woman between 50 and 59 years old with acute or convalescent COVID-19. This chain joins TRBV19 and TRBJ1-2; 8 nucleotides agree with TRBD1. The sequencing input was peripheral blood. CDR3 in DNA: TGTGCCAGTAGCCGACAGGGGTCCGGCTATGGCTACACCTTC. Amino acids: CASSRQGSGYGYTF.